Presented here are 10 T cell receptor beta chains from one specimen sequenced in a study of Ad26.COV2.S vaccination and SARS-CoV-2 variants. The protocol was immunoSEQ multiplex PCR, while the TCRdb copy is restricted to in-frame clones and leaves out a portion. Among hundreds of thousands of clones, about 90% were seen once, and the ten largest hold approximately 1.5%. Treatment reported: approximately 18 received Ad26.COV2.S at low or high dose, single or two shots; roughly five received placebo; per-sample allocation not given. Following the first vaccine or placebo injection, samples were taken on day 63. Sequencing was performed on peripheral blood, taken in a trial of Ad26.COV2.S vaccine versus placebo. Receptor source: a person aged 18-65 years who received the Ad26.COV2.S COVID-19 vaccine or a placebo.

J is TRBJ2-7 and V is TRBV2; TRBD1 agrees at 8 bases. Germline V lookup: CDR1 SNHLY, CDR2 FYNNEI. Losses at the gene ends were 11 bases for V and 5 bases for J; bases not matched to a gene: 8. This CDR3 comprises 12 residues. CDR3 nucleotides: TGTGCCGGACAGGGTCTTGGGAACGAGCAGTACTTC. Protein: CAGQGLGNEQYF.

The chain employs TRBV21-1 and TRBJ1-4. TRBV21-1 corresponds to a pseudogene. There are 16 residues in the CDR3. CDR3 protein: CASTQPRGGAGEKLFF. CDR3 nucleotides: TGTGCCAGCACGCAACCTCGCGGGGGCGCAGGCGAAAAACTGTTTTTT.

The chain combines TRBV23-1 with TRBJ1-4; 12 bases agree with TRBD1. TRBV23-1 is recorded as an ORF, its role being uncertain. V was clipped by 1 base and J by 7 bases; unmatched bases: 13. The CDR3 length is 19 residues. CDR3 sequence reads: CASSQWCYGTGGGVEKLFF. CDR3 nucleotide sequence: TGCGCCAGCAGTCAATGGTGTTACGGGACAGGGGGCGGGGTTGAAAAACTGTTTTTT.

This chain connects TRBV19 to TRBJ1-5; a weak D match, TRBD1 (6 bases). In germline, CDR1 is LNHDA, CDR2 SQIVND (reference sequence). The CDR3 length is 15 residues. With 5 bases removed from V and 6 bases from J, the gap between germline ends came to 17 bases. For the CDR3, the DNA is TGTGCCAGTAGTTACTCCACAGGGAGGAGTCAGCCCCAGCATTTT. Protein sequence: CASSYSTGRSQPQHF.

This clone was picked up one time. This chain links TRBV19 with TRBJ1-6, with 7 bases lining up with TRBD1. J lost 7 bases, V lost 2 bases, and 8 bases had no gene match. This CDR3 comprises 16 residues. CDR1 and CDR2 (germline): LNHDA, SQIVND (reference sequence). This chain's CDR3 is CASSITADRTNSPLHF. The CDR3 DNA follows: TGTGCCAGTAGTATAACCGCGGACAGGACGAATTCACCCCTCCACTTT.

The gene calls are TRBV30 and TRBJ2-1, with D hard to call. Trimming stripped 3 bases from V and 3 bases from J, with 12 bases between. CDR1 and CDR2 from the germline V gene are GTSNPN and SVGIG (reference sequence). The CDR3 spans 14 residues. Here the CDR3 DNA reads TGTGCCTGGAGGGCTTGGGAACGCTACAATGAGCAGTTCTTC. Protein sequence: CAWRAWERYNEQFF.

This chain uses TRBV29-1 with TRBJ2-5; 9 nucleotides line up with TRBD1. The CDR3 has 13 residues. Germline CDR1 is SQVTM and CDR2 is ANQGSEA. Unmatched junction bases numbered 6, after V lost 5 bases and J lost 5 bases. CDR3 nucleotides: TGCAGCGTTTCGACGGGACAGGGCGAGACCCAGTACTTC. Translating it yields CSVSTGQGETQYF.

CDR3 residues: CASSFGPNLGNEQFF. Written as DNA, the CDR3 is TGCGCCAGCAGCTTCGGCCCCAATCTCGGCAATGAGCAGTTCTTC. The chain carries TRBV5-1 and TRBJ2-1; D gene ambiguous. Trimming left V 2 bases short and J 6 bases short, with 15 bases between. Germline CDR1 and CDR2: SGHRS and YFSETQ. CDR3 size: 15 residues.

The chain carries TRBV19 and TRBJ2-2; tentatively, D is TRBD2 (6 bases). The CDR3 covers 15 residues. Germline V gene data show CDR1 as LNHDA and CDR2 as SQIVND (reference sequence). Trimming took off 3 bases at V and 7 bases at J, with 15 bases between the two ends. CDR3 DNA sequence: TGTGCCAGTAGTATTTTTGGCGGGACGGGCGGGGAGCTGTTTTTT. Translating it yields CASSIFGGTGGELFF.

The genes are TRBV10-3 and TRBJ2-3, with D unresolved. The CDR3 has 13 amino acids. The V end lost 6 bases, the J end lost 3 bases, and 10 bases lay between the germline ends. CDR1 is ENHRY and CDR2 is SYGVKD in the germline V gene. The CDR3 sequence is CAIRQTSTDTQYF. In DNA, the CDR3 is TGTGCCATCAGACAGACCTCTACAGATACGCAGTATTTT.